The source of this TCR beta chain is a study of patients and donors after allogeneic stem cell transplantation. MiXCR was run by TCRdb on the RT-PCR reads, yielding one entry per CDR3 protein. The sample records fewer than 250,000 distinct CDR3 sequences, 11% to 15% being singletons. This clonotype was detected many times. Per the germline V gene, CDR1 is SQVTM and CDR2 is ANQGSEA. V shed 6 bases, J shed 4 bases, and the junction held 7 bases outside the gene matches. The CDR3 contains 13 residues. Sequenced input: blood, either unsorted or a sorted T cell fraction (not recorded which). The chain has TRBV29-1 and TRBJ1-2; 8 nucleotides match TRBD1. The TCR originated in a human donor who was either an allogeneic HSCT recipient or a stem cell or donor lymphocyte infusion donor (not recorded which). It is not recorded whose cells these are; they may come from a transplant donor. CDR3 sequence: CSVLDRVGYGYTF. In DNA, the CDR3 is TGCAGCGTCTTGGACAGGGTGGGCTATGGCTACACCTTC. Full variable domain (missing parts from reference TRBV29-1 and TRBJ1-2): SAVISQKPSRDICQRGTSLTIQCQVDSQVTMMFWYRQQPGQSLTLIATANQGSEATYESGFVIDKFPISRPNLTFSTLTVSNMSPEDSSIYLCSVLDRVGYGYTFGSGTRLTVV.